This T cell receptor beta chain was captured in a study of T cells in Graves' hyperthyroidism and ophthalmopathy. CDR1 is ENHRY, CDR2 SYGVKD, per germline. The ends lost 6 bases at V and 0 bases at J; junction bases unmatched: 14. The CDR3 sequence is 18 residues long. A remark on this clonotype: Antigen: not known.

The study based diagnoses on clinical symptoms, serum thyroxine and TRAb, thyroid ultrasound and orbital computed tomography. Researchers took RNA transcripts and amplified the TCR beta CDR3 regions from them. Carried out on the TCR CDR3, a first-round RT-PCR used the HTBI primer set. TCRdb re-analysed the multiplex PCR reads in MiXCR, keeping a single row per CDR3 protein. The sample consists of roughly 740,000 distinct CDR3 sequences, around 15% of them appearing once. The study's findings and limits: Most expanded thyroid clonotypes above 0.001 also appeared in blood. For ophthalmopathy, model prediction preceded onset by a median about 6 months.

This chain uses TRBV10-3 with TRBJ2-3, with 8 bases lining up with TRBD1. Sequencing input: blood. The source is a man aged 18-30 years with Graves' hyperthyroidism. The CDR3 coding sequence is TGTGCCATCAGCGAAACTGCCCATCGGGACAGGAGCACAGATACGCAGTATTTT. Translated, it gives CAISETAHRDRSTDTQYF.